A single sample is the source of the 14 T cell receptor beta chains below, sequenced in a study of a mutant IDH1 vaccine in newly diagnosed glioma. Which antigens these TCRs recognize remains unknown. Measured with immunoSEQ multiplex PCR; TCRdb has only the in-frame clones, and not every one. The data hold about 38,000 clones, with around 78% observed a single time. Time point meaning: week 5, during vaccination. Doses consisted of 300 ug of mutant IDH1 20-mer peptide each, paired with topical imiquimod. The material sequenced was PBMCs, taken from a glioma patient whose treatment included an IDH1 peptide vaccine. The receptors shown here come from a man in his forties with glioma.

This clone has only a few counts. The rearrangement links TRBV6-1 to TRBJ1-1; possible D gene TRBD1, 5 bases. V was pared by 2 bases and J by 3 bases, with 13 bases between. Germline V lookup: CDR1 MNHNS, CDR2 SASEGT. The CDR3 contains 15 residues. The CDR3 sequence is CASSELIGGYTEAFF. The CDR3 coding sequence is TGTGCCAGCAGTGAATTGATCGGGGGATACACTGAAGCTTTCTTT.

This clone was detected a few times. The CDR3 spells CASSMRDSRQYF. The CDR3 DNA follows: TGTGCCAGTAGTATGCGGGACAGCAGGCAGTACTTC. The chain links TRBV19 to TRBJ2-7; maybe TRBD1 (7 bases). The CDR3 is 12 amino acids. The germline V gene encodes CDR1 LNHDA and CDR2 SQIVND (reference sequence). V shed 3 bases and J shed 9 bases, with 12 bases lying between them.

The V gene is TRBV30, the J gene TRBJ2-7; TRBD1 aligns across 8 bases. V was pared by 3 bases and J by 3 bases, with 4 bases of the junction left unmatched. This CDR3 has 13 residues. Germline V gene lookup returns CDR1 GTSNPN and CDR2 SVGIG (reference sequence). Written as DNA, the CDR3 is TGTGCCTGGAGCCGGACAGGGTACTACGAGCAGTACTTC. Its translation: CAWSRTGYYEQYF. Filled out from reference TRBV30 and TRBJ2-7, the complete variable domain reads SQTIHQWPATLVQPVGSPLSLECTVEGTSNPNLYWYRQAAGRGLQLLFYSVGIGQISSEVPQNLSASRPQDRQFILSSKKLLLSDSGFYLCAWSRTGYYEQYFGPGTRLTVT.

The gene calls are TRBV5-1 and TRBJ2-3; 7 bases agree with TRBD1. J was trimmed by 2 bases and V by 0 bases; bases with no gene match: 3. In germline, CDR1 is SGHRS, CDR2 YFSETQ. CDR3 length: 15 residues. CDR3 DNA sequence: TGCGCCAGCAGCTTGGCGGGACAGCCCACAGATACGCAGTATTTT. Its translation is CASSLAGQPTDTQYF.

The rearrangement uses TRBV6-1 and TRBJ2-7; TRBD2 is a possible D gene (5 bases). V lost 3 bases and J lost 5, with 14 bases in between. The CDR3 spans 14 residues. Per the germline V gene, CDR1 is MNHNS and CDR2 is SASEGT. This CDR3 is CASSDHGKGDEQYF. CDR3 nucleotide sequence: TGTGCCAGCAGTGACCACGGGAAGGGCGACGAGCAGTACTTC.

As DNA, the CDR3 is TGTGCCAGCAGCTTGGGGTTTAGGCCGAACACTGAAGCTTTCTTT. This sequence encodes CASSLGFRPNTEAFF. The V and J genes are TRBV5-8 and TRBJ1-1, with D unclear. The CDR3 length is 15 residues. Germline V gene sequence: CDR1 SGHTS, CDR2 YDEGEE. V was shortened by 0 bases and J by 1 base, with 10 bases between the two germline ends.

The rearrangement links TRBV30 to TRBJ1-1; 7 positions agree with TRBD1. Germline values: CDR1 GTSNPN, CDR2 SVGIG (reference sequence). This CDR3 is built from 13 residues. J lost 5 bases, V lost 3 bases, and 6 bases had no gene match. The CDR3 sequence: CAWSRQGGTEAFF. DNA of the CDR3: TGTGCCTGGAGCCGACAGGGAGGGACTGAAGCTTTCTTT.

This chain connects TRBV30 to TRBJ1-5; D gene uncertain. The CDR3 is made up of 13 amino acids. V was shortened by 2 bases and J by 4 bases, with 9 bases between the two germline ends. Germline V gene lookup returns CDR1 GTSNPN and CDR2 SVGIG (reference sequence). The CDR3 loop reads CAWSMSLNQPQHF. The CDR3 bases are TGTGCCTGGAGTATGTCCCTTAATCAGCCCCAGCATTTT. Using reference TRBV30 and TRBJ1-5 for the parts outside the CDR3, the full variable domain is SQTIHQWPATLVQPVGSPLSLECTVEGTSNPNLYWYRQAAGRGLQLLFYSVGIGQISSEVPQNLSASRPQDRQFILSSKKLLLSDSGFYLCAWSMSLNQPQHFGDGTRLSIL.

As regards this clone: Other DNA sequences of this sample code for an identical CDR3. The J gene is TRBJ2-7, the V gene TRBV4-1; 9 positions match TRBD1. Germline V CDR1 and CDR2: MGHRA, YSYEKL. CDR3 size: 15 residues. With V trimmed by 4 bases and J by 1 base, 5 bases remained unmatched. The CDR3 loop is CASSPGTGRSYEQYF. As DNA, the CDR3 is TGCGCCAGCAGCCCGGGGACAGGGCGATCCTACGAGCAGTACTTC.

This clone has just a few counts. The V gene is TRBV7-9, the J gene TRBJ2-5; 11 bases line up with TRBD2. The J segment lost 5 bases and the V segment lost 6 bases, leaving 17 bases of the junction unmatched. There are 18 residues in the CDR3. Germline lookup yields CDR1 SEHNR and CDR2 FQNEAQ (reference sequence). CDR3 sequence: CASRPKIPLLAGDETQYF. CDR3 sequence (DNA): TGTGCCAGCAGACCAAAAATACCGTTACTAGCGGGGGACGAGACCCAGTACTTC. Supplemented by reference TRBV7-9 and TRBJ2-5, the full variable domain reads DTGVSQNPRHKITKRGQNVTFRCDPISEHNRLYWYRQTLGQGPEFLTYFQNEAQLEKSRLLSDRFSAERPKGSFSTLEIQRTEQGDSAMYLCASRPKIPLLAGDETQYFGPGTRLLVL.

The chain has TRBV6-5 and TRBJ2-6, with TRBD2 as a possible D gene (6 bases). The CDR3 runs to 14 residues. Germline V gives CDR1 MNHEY, CDR2 SVGAGI. V was shortened by 6 bases and J by 0 bases, with 6 bases between the two germline ends. CDR3 residues: CASSGGSGANVLTF. The CDR3 DNA sequence: TGTGCCAGCAGCGGGGGCTCTGGGGCCAACGTCCTGACTTTC.

The table lists this clone with a count of one. The rearrangement joins TRBV15 to TRBJ1-4; D perhaps matches TRBD1 (5 bases). Trimming left V 5 bases short and J 3 bases short, with 13 bases between. The CDR3 has 15 residues. Germline V gene data show CDR1 as LNHNV and CDR2 as YYDKDF (reference sequence). CDR3 in amino acids: CATSPNGHPNEKLFF. The CDR3 coding sequence is TGTGCCACCAGCCCGAACGGACACCCTAATGAAAAACTGTTTTTT.

V usage is TRBV5-6 and J usage is TRBJ1-5; TRBD1 matches 8 bases. CDR1 SGHDT and CDR2 YYEEEE come from the germline V gene. The V gene end was trimmed by 4 bases and the J gene end by 2 bases; junction bases not matched to a gene: 5. This CDR3 is built from 15 residues. The CDR3 loop reads CASSGQGRGNQPQHF. The CDR3 coding sequence is TGTGCCAGCAGCGGACAGGGAAGAGGCAATCAGCCCCAGCATTTT. The complete variable domain, with remaining parts taken from reference TRBV5-6 and TRBJ1-5, reads DAGVTQSPTHLIKTRGQQVTLRCSPKSGHDTVSWYQQALGQGPQFIFQYYEEEERQRGNFPDRFSGHQFPNYSSELNVNALLLGDSALYLCASSGQGRGNQPQHFGDGTRLSIL.

CDR3 region: CAISGGGQAFNYGYTF. CDR3 nucleotides: TGTGCCATCAGTGGAGGGGGACAGGCGTTTAACTATGGCTACACCTTC. The V and J genes are TRBV10-3 and TRBJ1-2; 8 bases line up with TRBD1. Trimming took 4 bases from V and 1 from J; bases not matched to a gene: 8. This CDR3 has 16 residues. The germline V gene has CDR1 ENHRY and CDR2 SYGVKD.